The present TCR beta chain was sequenced within a study of blood T cell repertoires in COVID-19. Study in general: COVID-19 samples, acute and convalescent, were from the United States, Italy and Spain. PBMCs, B-cell-depleted T cells, or T cells provided the cDNA or gDNA that made up the material.

Original handling: Researchers report that nucleated cell counts were estimated from reference gene primer amplification. TCRdb keeps only in-frame clones here, not all; method: immunoSEQ multiplex PCR. V and J calls and clone size are as listed in that table; D and trimming were resolved from the DNA. The sample has about 120,000 clones; around 79% are singletons. Trimming cost V 2 bases and J 6 bases; bases outside gene matches: 8. Germline lookup yields CDR1 SNHLY and CDR2 FYNNEI. There are 15 residues in the CDR3. Material: peripheral blood. The chain links TRBV2 to TRBJ1-2; TRBD1 matches at 8 bases. The receptor was derived from a man between 50 and 59 years old with acute or convalescent COVID-19. The DNA of the CDR3 is TGTGCCAGCAGTGAATTAAGACAGGGGAACGATGGCTACACCTTC. This sequence encodes CASSELRQGNDGYTF.